Presented here are 15 T cell receptor beta chains from one specimen sequenced in a study of regulatory T cells in long-lasting Graves disease. The time point was: persistent/refractory GD, antithyroid drugs over 5 years with positive TRAb. From RNA extracted from PBMCs, the TCR library was made. Investigators prepared the TCR beta libraries by applying iRepertoire HTBI primers and Arm-PCR of CDR3 regions. TCRdb reprocessed the multiplex PCR reads with MiXCR, giving one entry per CDR3 protein. This sample carries about 290,000 distinct CDR3 sequences, around 21% of them seen once, and the ten largest clones take 56%. Sequencing was performed on peripheral blood mononuclear cells (PBMCs), taken when the disease was refractory, from a patient treated with antithyroid drugs. The receptors come from a female donor with Graves disease.

This clonotype was counted many times. The genes are TRBV28 and TRBJ2-5; TRBD1 is a possible D gene (6 bases). Trimming left V 3 bases short and J 1 base short, with 9 bases between. The germline gives CDR1 MDHEN, CDR2 SYDVKM. The CDR3 has 14 residues. The chain's CDR3 is CASSFGGGQETQYF. The CDR3 nucleotides read TGTGCCAGCAGTTTTGGGGGCGGCCAAGAGACCCAGTACTTC.

A note on this clonotype: A much larger clone lies a single base off, so this may be a read error. The chain links TRBV6-2 or TRBV6-3 to TRBJ2-5, with TRBD1 matching 10 bases. The CDR3 totals 16 residues. CDR1 and CDR2 from the germline V gene are MNHEY and SVGEGT. The CDR3 nucleotides read TGTGCCAGCAGTGAGTGGACAGGGGGTGGTCAAGGGACCCAGTACTTC. This sequence encodes CASSEWTGGGQGTQYF.

This chain connects TRBV19 to TRBJ1-2, with D unresolved. The germline V and J ends were trimmed by 3 bases and 4 bases, with 12 bases remaining between them. CDR1 and CDR2 from the germline V gene are LNHDA and SQIVND (reference sequence). This CDR3 has 14 amino acids. The CDR3 region has the DNA TGTGCCAGTAGTATTGAGTTATCAATCTATGGCTACACCTTC. Translation gives CASSIELSIYGYTF.

This clonotype was found a few times. The rearrangement uses TRBV19 and TRBJ1-5, with 8 positions matching TRBD1. There are 15 residues in the CDR3. The junction had 11 bases not matched to a gene; V was cut back by 5 bases and J by 8 bases. Germline V gene sequence: CDR1 LNHDA, CDR2 SQIVND (reference sequence). The DNA for the CDR3 is TGTGCCAGTAGTGGCAGGGGGCGTTCGGGAAAGCCCCAGCATTTT. This translates into CASSGRGRSGKPQHF.

This clonotype appeared many times. The chain joins TRBV27 to TRBJ1-5; D not resolved. The CDR3 spans 17 residues. V lost 5 bases and J lost 0, with 17 bases in between. Germline-derived CDR1 and CDR2 are MNHEY and SMNVEV (reference sequence). The CDR3 protein is CASSPLLPRYSNQPQHF. Written as DNA, the CDR3 is TGTGCCAGCAGTCCACTTTTACCCCGATATAGCAATCAGCCCCAGCATTTT.

This clonotype was seen a few times. This chain uses TRBV7-2 with TRBJ2-2; D remains unclear. Trimming removed 4 bases from V and 3 bases from J, with 15 bases in between. Germline V gene sequence: CDR1 SGHTA, CDR2 FQGNSA. CDR3 length equals 16 residues. The CDR3 reads CASSSGPRLYTGELFF. The CDR3 DNA sequence: TGTGCCAGCAGCTCCGGCCCGCGACTCTACACCGGGGAGCTGTTTTTT.

This clonotype was counted only a few times. The chain is built from TRBV28 and TRBJ2-7; a weak D match, TRBD2 (5 bases). The length of the CDR3 is 14 residues. Trimming shortened V by 3 bases and J by 3 bases, and 12 bases separated the two germline ends. Germline assignment: CDR1 MDHEN and CDR2 SYDVKM. CDR3 bases: TGTGCCAGCAGTTTTACCGGGGATTTCTACGAGCAGTACTTC. It encodes CASSFTGDFYEQYF. The whole variable domain, remainder taken from reference TRBV28 and TRBJ2-7, is DVKVTQSSRYLVKRTGEKVFLECVQDMDHENMFWYRQDPGLGLRLIYFSYDVKMKEKGDIPEGYSVSREKKERFSLILESASTNQTSMYLCASSFTGDFYEQYFGPGTRLTVT.

This clonotype was counted only a few times. This chain joins TRBV27 and TRBJ2-2; a possible D gene is TRBD2 (5 bases). Trimming left V 1 base short and J 4 bases short, with 16 bases between. Germline assignment: CDR1 MNHEY and CDR2 SMNVEV (reference sequence). The CDR3 is 17 residues long. CDR3 nucleotide sequence: TGTGCCAGCAGTTTATATCCCCCGGGGTATGGCACCGGGGAGCTGTTTTTT. This gives the protein CASSLYPPGYGTGELFF.

This rearrangement joins TRBV7-2 to TRBJ2-1; D call uncertain. The CDR3 has 15 amino acids. Trimming left V 1 base short and J 2 bases short, with 9 bases between. The germline gives CDR1 SGHTA, CDR2 FQGNSA. Here the CDR3 reads CASSLVSLAYNEQFF. The DNA of the CDR3 is TGTGCCAGCAGCTTAGTTAGTCTAGCCTACAATGAGCAGTTCTTC.

The chain carries TRBV5-1 and TRBJ2-7; TRBD1 agrees at 7 bases. The J segment lost 4 bases and the V segment lost 5 bases, leaving 9 bases of the junction unmatched. CDR1 and CDR2 (germline): SGHRS, YFSETQ. The length of the CDR3 is 14 residues. This CDR3 reads CASSYDRETYEQYF. DNA for the CDR3: TGCGCCAGCAGTTACGACAGGGAGACATACGAGCAGTACTTC. Variable domain in full (rest from reference TRBV5-1 and TRBJ2-7): KAGVTQTPRYLIKTRGQQVTLSCSPISGHRSVSWYQQTPGQGLQFLFEYFSETQRNKGNFPGRFSGRQFSNSRSEMNVSTLELGDSALYLCASSYDRETYEQYFGPGTRLTVT.

The sample holds many counts of this clonotype. The gene calls are TRBV5-1 and TRBJ1-2; D is perhaps TRBD1 (6 bases). Germline assignment: CDR1 SGHRS and CDR2 YFSETQ. V was cut by 4 bases and J by 5 bases, with 15 bases left in between. The CDR3 length is 14 residues. The CDR3: CASSPGGAGYGYTF. The CDR3 bases are TGCGCCAGCAGCCCCGGGGGCGCCGGTTATGGCTACACCTTC.

The sample holds a few counts of this clonotype. The chain recombines TRBV30 with TRBJ2-2; D not resolved. The V gene lost 3 bases and the J gene lost 7 bases, with 12 bases spanning the gap. Germline V gives CDR1 GTSNPN, CDR2 SVGIG (reference sequence). CDR3 length: 13 residues. The CDR3 DNA follows: TGTGCCTGGAGCGCGACTCGGAACGGGGAGCTGTTTTTT. Its protein product is CAWSATRNGELFF.

The rearrangement uses TRBV28 and TRBJ2-7; 7 nucleotides align to TRBD1. Germline values: CDR1 MDHEN, CDR2 SYDVKM. The CDR3 consists of 15 residues. J was trimmed by 7 bases and V by 8 bases; bases with no gene match: 17. This chain's CDR3 is CASAKDRLPLREQYF. CDR3 DNA: TGTGCCAGCGCGAAGGACAGGCTACCCCTGCGGGAGCAGTACTTC. The entire variable domain, with the rest obtained from reference TRBV28 and TRBJ2-7, is as follows: DVKVTQSSRYLVKRTGEKVFLECVQDMDHENMFWYRQDPGLGLRLIYFSYDVKMKEKGDIPEGYSVSREKKERFSLILESASTNQTSMYLCASAKDRLPLREQYFGPGTRLTVT.

This clonotype was detected a few times. The chain combines TRBV6-1 with TRBJ2-2; no clear D gene. The CDR3 length is 12 residues. The V end lost 7 bases, the J end lost 1 base, and 4 bases lay between the germline ends. Germline CDR1 and CDR2: MNHNS and SASEGT. CDR3: CASTWNTGELFF. The CDR3 nucleotides read TGTGCCAGCACATGGAACACCGGGGAGCTGTTTTTT.

V and J are TRBV7-9 and TRBJ1-2; no reliable D call. This CDR3 spans 12 amino acids. V shed 0 bases and J shed 5 bases, with 4 bases lying between them. Germline CDR1 reads SEHNR; CDR2 reads FQNEAQ (reference sequence). CDR3: CASSLAEYGYTF. As DNA, the CDR3 is TGTGCCAGCAGCTTAGCGGAGTATGGCTACACCTTC.